The entry below gives a single TCR beta chain sequence along with its context. Antigen specificity is unknown. Being one base from a much bigger clone, this may be a read error. These data come from a study of response to subunit inactivated influenza vaccine. Study observations and caveats: Each seasonal flu vaccination may recruit only limited new T cells, authors suggested.

CDR1 MNHEY and CDR2 SVGAGI come from the germline V gene. The CDR3 runs to 17 residues. A single record per CDR3 protein comes from TCRdb applying MiXCR to the RT-PCR reads. The table shows roughly 460,000 distinct CDR3 sequences, with approximately 9.9% occurring only once. V gene TRBV6-5 combines with J gene TRBJ2-7, with D unresolved. Sequenced material: PBMCs from blood, taken 40 to 50 days after vaccination. This clonotype was sampled from a man aged 45-65 years who received an inactivated influenza vaccine. The CDR3 sequence: CASRYSFPSLSSYEQYF. DNA for the CDR3: TGTGCCAGCCGTTACTCATTCCCTTCCTTAAGCTCCTACGAGCAGTACTTC.